This T cell receptor (beta chain) was sequenced in a study of blood T cell repertoires in COVID-19. Germline V gene data show CDR1 as SGHTA and CDR2 as FQGTGA. The CDR3 length is 18 residues. J was trimmed by 6 bases and V by 4 bases; bases with no gene match: 17. The method was immunoSEQ multiplex PCR; TCRdb's version includes in-frame clones alone and lacks a portion of them. In the table there are 300,000 to 450,000 clones, approximately 87% of which are singletons. The material sequenced was peripheral blood. The sequence was collected from a woman in her sixties or seventies with COVID-19, enrolled during active disease. The rearrangement joins TRBV7-3 to TRBJ1-1, with 10 nucleotides matching TRBD1. The CDR3 DNA follows: TGTGCCAGCAGCTCCCTTAAACTGGACAGGGGGTTCGATCCTGAAGCTTTCTTT. It yields the protein CASSSLKLDRGFDPEAFF.